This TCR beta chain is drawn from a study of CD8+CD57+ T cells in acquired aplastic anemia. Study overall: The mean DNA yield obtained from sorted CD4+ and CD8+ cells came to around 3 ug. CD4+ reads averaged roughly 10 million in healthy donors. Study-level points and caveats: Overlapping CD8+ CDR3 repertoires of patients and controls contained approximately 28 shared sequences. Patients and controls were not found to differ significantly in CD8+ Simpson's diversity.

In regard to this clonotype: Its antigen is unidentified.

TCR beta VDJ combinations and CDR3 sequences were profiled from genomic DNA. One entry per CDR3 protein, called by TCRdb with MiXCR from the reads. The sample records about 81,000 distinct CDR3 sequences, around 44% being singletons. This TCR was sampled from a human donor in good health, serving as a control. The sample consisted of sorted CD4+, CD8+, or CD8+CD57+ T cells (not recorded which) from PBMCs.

The chain's CDR3 is CAISGARAGELFF. DNA of the CDR3: TGTGCCATTTCAGGGGCGAGGGCCGGGGAGCTGTTTTTT. The chain combines TRBV10-3 with TRBJ2-2, with D maybe TRBD1 (6 bases). The V end lost 9 bases, the J end lost 6 bases, and 14 bases lay between the germline ends. The CDR3 runs to 13 residues. Germline values: CDR1 ENHRY, CDR2 SYGVKD.